This T cell receptor beta chain was recorded in a study of molecular identifiers for immune sequencing clone quantification. The table lists this clonotype with many counts. Its target is unknown. TCR libraries were built in bulk with a published protocol and specific TCR primers. Using its own MiXCR run on the PCR reads, TCRdb lists one record per CDR3 protein. The sample includes roughly 300,000 distinct CDR3 sequences, roughly a quarter of them seen just once. Deletions cut 3 bases from V and 6 bases from J, with 16 bases between. The V gene's germline CDR1 is SGDLS and CDR2 YYNGEE. The CDR3 is 16 amino acids. Whole-study results and caveats: Barcode collisions between identical TCR molecules could shrink estimates of highly expanded clone sizes. In a background of under 1.3 million naive cells, spiked Jurkat TCR RNA from one cell was reportedly detectable.

The CD8+CD4-CCR7+CD45RA+ phenotype defined the sorted naive CD8 T cells. The material sequenced was naive CD8+ T cells from blood, with Jurkat cell RNA spiked in. Regarding subset: FACS-sorted CD8+CD4-CCR7+CD45RA+ naive T cells. The chain is built from TRBV9 and TRBJ1-6; D gene unclear. The TCR originated in a human donor in good health. Some libraries in this study had Jurkat cell RNA spiked in. In DNA, the CDR3 is TGTGCCAGCAGCGCCCCTCTTCCCGGGCCTAATTCACCCCTCCACTTT. It is translated as CASSAPLPGPNSPLHF.